These 8 T cell receptor beta chains were sequenced from one sample in a study of T cell responses to AZD1222 COVID-19 vaccine. The protocol was immunoSEQ multiplex PCR, while the TCRdb copy is restricted to in-frame clones and leaves out a portion. The repertoire includes about 130,000 clones, approximately 91% of them detected once, and approximately 0.98% sits in the top ten. The sequenced sample was peripheral blood, obtained 28 days after the second AZD1222 dose. Receptors were obtained from an adult who received the AZD1222 COVID-19 vaccine.

The V call is TRBV6-2 or TRBV6-3, the J call TRBJ1-4; no clear D gene. Trimming left V 5 bases short and J 5 bases short, with 15 bases between. This CDR3 region has 15 residues. From germline, CDR1 is MNHEY and CDR2 SVGEGT. This CDR3 reads CASSPYQLTNEKLFF. DNA for the CDR3: TGTGCCAGCAGTCCATACCAGTTAACCAATGAAAAACTGTTTTTT.

This chain joins TRBV9 and TRBJ2-5; tentatively, D is TRBD2 (6 bases). Germline CDR1 is SGDLS and CDR2 is YYNGEE. CDR3 length equals 15 residues. Trimming pared 0 bases from V and 5 bases from J, leaving 14 bases between. CDR3 amino acids: CASSVAGTSLETQYF. In nucleotides, the CDR3 is TGTGCCAGCAGCGTAGCTGGTACTAGCTTGGAGACCCAGTACTTC.

The rearrangement uses TRBV7-9 and TRBJ2-1, with D maybe TRBD2 (5 bases). Germline V CDR1 and CDR2: SEHNR, FQNEAQ (reference sequence). The CDR3 extends over 13 amino acids. Trimming took off 5 bases at V and 7 bases at J, with 12 bases between the two ends. The CDR3 region is CASSTGGRNEQFF. As DNA, the CDR3 is TGTGCCAGCAGCACCGGCGGGCGGAATGAGCAGTTCTTC.

This clone was found once. The gene calls are TRBV2 and TRBJ2-2, with D unclear. CDR1 and CDR2 from the germline V gene are SNHLY and FYNNEI. Trimming shortened V by 6 bases and J by 1 base, and 3 bases separated the two germline ends. The CDR3 spans 12 residues. CDR3: CASRRNTGELFF. In DNA, the CDR3 is TGTGCCAGCAGACGGAACACCGGGGAGCTGTTTTTT.

Note on this clone: The CDR3 ends on some other residue instead of the conserved phenylalanine or tryptophan, so this is likely a read error. Because the CDR3's place on the DNA is in doubt, the DNA is left out and the CDR3 is given as listed by TCRdb. J is TRBJ1-2 and V is TRBV18; the table gives TRBD1 as D, unverified against the DNA. Germline CDR1 is KGHSH and CDR2 is LQKENI. 13 amino acids form the CDR3, both terminal residues included. CDR3 sequence: CASSLDESLGQVV.

The chain carries TRBV30 and TRBJ1-1; D gene uncertain. The CDR3 is 13 residues long. The germline CDR1 and CDR2 sequences are GTSNPN and SVGIG (reference sequence). V lost 3 bases and J 5 bases, leaving 13 bases between the germline ends. The CDR3 bases are TGTGCCTGGAGCTCCCCCGGGAGGACTGAAGCTTTCTTT. Residues: CAWSSPGRTEAFF.

V usage is TRBV28 and J usage is TRBJ1-2; possible D gene TRBD1, 5 bases. V dropped 6 bases and J dropped 8 bases, with 13 bases sitting between them. The CDR3 runs to 12 residues. Germline-derived CDR1 and CDR2 are MDHEN and SYDVKM. The CDR3 DNA is TGTGCCAGCAGCAACGTGTGGGACGGCTACACCTTC. The encoded protein is CASSNVWDGYTF.

V is TRBV30 and J is TRBJ2-5, with TRBD2 matching 9 bases. CDR3 length: 14 residues. Germline V gene data show CDR1 as GTSNPN and CDR2 as SVGIG (reference sequence). Trimming at V came to 2 bases and at J to 7 bases, leaving 8 bases not matched to a gene. The chain's CDR3 is CAWSSRREGSTQYF. In nucleotides, the CDR3 is TGTGCCTGGAGTTCAAGGCGGGAGGGGTCGACCCAGTACTTC. Full variable domain (rest looked up from reference TRBV30 and TRBJ2-5): SQTIHQWPATLVQPVGSPLSLECTVEGTSNPNLYWYRQAAGRGLQLLFYSVGIGQISSEVPQNLSASRPQDRQFILSSKKLLLSDSGFYLCAWSSRREGSTQYFGPGTRLLVL.